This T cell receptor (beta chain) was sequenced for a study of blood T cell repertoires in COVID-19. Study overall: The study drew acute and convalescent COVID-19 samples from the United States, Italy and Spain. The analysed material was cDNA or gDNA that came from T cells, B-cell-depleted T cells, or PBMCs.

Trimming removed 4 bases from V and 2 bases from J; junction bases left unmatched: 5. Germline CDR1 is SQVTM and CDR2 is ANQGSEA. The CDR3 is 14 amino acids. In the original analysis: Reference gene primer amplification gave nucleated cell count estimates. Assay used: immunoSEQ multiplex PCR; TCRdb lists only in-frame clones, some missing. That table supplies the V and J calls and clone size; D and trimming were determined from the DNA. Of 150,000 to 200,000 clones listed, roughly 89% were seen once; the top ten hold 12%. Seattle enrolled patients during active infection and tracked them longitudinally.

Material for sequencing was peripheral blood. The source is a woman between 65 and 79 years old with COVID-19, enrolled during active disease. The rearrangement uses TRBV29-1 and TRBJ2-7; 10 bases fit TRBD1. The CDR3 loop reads CSVVTDRGTYEQYF. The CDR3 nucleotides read TGCAGCGTTGTCACGGACAGGGGGACCTACGAGCAGTACTTC.